These 19 T cell receptor beta chains were all obtained from the same sample, sequenced in a study of T cells in Graves' hyperthyroidism and ophthalmopathy. There were TCR beta CDR3 regions amplified from RNA transcripts. TCR CDR3 regions were first amplified by RT-PCR with HTBI primers. TCRdb itself ran the multiplex PCR reads through MiXCR, one entry per CDR3 protein. This table has roughly 380,000 distinct CDR3 sequences, less than 15% appearing once. The sequenced sample was blood. Receptor source: a man aged 25 to 40 with Graves' hyperthyroidism that later progressed to Graves' ophthalmopathy.

The chain has TRBV29-1 and TRBJ1-2, with 7 bases aligning to TRBD1. V lost 5 bases, J lost 1 base, and 7 bases stayed unmatched. The CDR3 contains 14 residues. CDR1 is SQVTM and CDR2 is ANQGSEA in the germline V gene. CDR3 region: CSVLDRDGNYGYTF. The CDR3 bases are TGCAGCGTTCTAGACAGGGACGGTAACTATGGCTACACCTTC. Based on the CDR3 plus reference TRBV29-1 and TRBJ1-2, the full variable domain is SAVISQKPSRDICQRGTSLTIQCQVDSQVTMMFWYRQQPGQSLTLIATANQGSEATYESGFVIDKFPISRPNLTFSTLTVSNMSPEDSSIYLCSVLDRDGNYGYTFGSGTRLTVV.

This clonotype came up many times. The chain links TRBV20-1 to TRBJ1-1; TRBD1 agrees at 10 bases. CDR3 size: 17 residues. J gave up 0 bases and V 0 bases, and 7 bases lay outside the gene matches. CDR1 is DFQATT, CDR2 SNEGSKA, per germline (reference sequence). The CDR3: CSARDQRGTGVNTEAFF. CDR3 coding DNA: TGCAGTGCTAGAGATCAAAGGGGGACAGGGGTGAACACTGAAGCTTTCTTT.

V usage is TRBV6-2 or TRBV6-3 and J usage is TRBJ1-2; a weak D match, TRBD1 (5 bases). The CDR3 contains 14 residues. The germline gives CDR1 MNHEY, CDR2 SVGEGT. The V end was cut by 6 bases, the J end by 4 bases, with 15 bases between. The CDR3 loop reads CASRPGAGLYGYTF. CDR3 DNA sequence: TGTGCCAGCAGACCCGGGGCAGGCCTCTATGGCTACACCTTC.

This clonotype has more than one count but fewer than ten. V is TRBV9 and J is TRBJ1-1, with TRBD1 matching over 7 bases. This CDR3 has 15 residues. Germline V gene lookup returns CDR1 SGDLS and CDR2 YYNGEE. After removal of 3 bases from V and 3 bases from J, the junction contained 8 bases not matched to a gene. CDR3 sequence reads: CASSAVLRGDTEAFF. The CDR3 DNA follows: TGTGCCAGCAGCGCCGTCCTCAGGGGGGACACTGAAGCTTTCTTT.

This clonotype was observed a few times. The chain is built from TRBV11-2 and TRBJ2-1; 12 nucleotides match TRBD2. V was clipped by 1 base and J by 10 bases; unmatched bases: 8. This CDR3 is 16 amino acids long. From germline, CDR1 is SGHAT and CDR2 FQNNGV. CDR3 DNA: TGTGCCAGCAGCTTAGTCCCCCTAGCGGGGGGGGAAGAGCAGTTCTTC. Translated: CASSLVPLAGGEEQFF.

Comment on this clonotype: This may stem from a read error, because a much larger clone lies one nucleotide away. This chain uses TRBV12-3 or TRBV12-4 with TRBJ2-2, with no clear D. Trimming took 7 bases from V and 4 from J, leaving 13 bases between them. This CDR3 spans 14 amino acids. The CDR3 spells CASNFIGSTGELFF. As DNA, the CDR3 is TGTGCCAGCAATTTCATCGGTTCCACCGGGGAGCTGTTTTTT.

The table lists this clonotype with a few counts. V gene TRBV28 combines with J gene TRBJ1-4, with D tentatively TRBD1 (5 bases). The CDR3 contains 14 residues. The germline V and J ends were trimmed by 7 bases and 7 bases, with 16 bases remaining between them. From germline, CDR1 is MDHEN and CDR2 SYDVKM. CDR3 in DNA: TGTGCCAGCACTCCCCTGCATGGGACTGAAAAACTGTTTTTT. It codes for CASTPLHGTEKLFF.

The table lists this clonotype with many counts. The J gene is TRBJ1-1, the V gene TRBV6-1, with a possible D match to TRBD1 (5 bases). V lost 2 bases and J lost 4, with 8 bases in between. Per the germline V gene, CDR1 is MNHNS and CDR2 is SASEGT. The CDR3 is made up of 13 amino acids. The CDR3 loop is CASSERQGTEAFF. Written as DNA, the CDR3 is TGTGCCAGCAGTGAAAGGCAGGGCACTGAAGCTTTCTTT.

The V call is TRBV4-2, the J call TRBJ2-1, with 9 bases identical to TRBD2. The CDR3 length is 14 residues. Germline CDR1 is LGHNA and CDR2 is YNFKEQ. V shed 4 bases, J shed 9 bases, and the junction held 7 bases outside the gene matches. The CDR3 DNA sequence: TGTGCCAGCAGCCCGCGGGGGGGCAATGGTGAGCAGTTCTTC. This sequence encodes CASSPRGGNGEQFF.

The chain recombines TRBV30 with TRBJ2-1; a weak D match, TRBD1 (6 bases). This CDR3 has 15 residues. V shed 2 bases and J shed 8 bases, with 19 bases lying between them. Germline lookup yields CDR1 GTSNPN and CDR2 SVGIG (reference sequence). In DNA form, the CDR3 reads TGTGCCTGGAGTCCCGACCCTACAGGGTTCCATGAGCAGTTCTTC. Its protein product is CAWSPDPTGFHEQFF.

The chain has TRBV5-1 and TRBJ2-7, with 10 bases fitting TRBD2. This CDR3 spans 14 amino acids. V lost 4 bases and J lost 3; bases outside the gene matches: 4. From germline, CDR1 is SGHRS and CDR2 YFSETQ. The CDR3 nucleotides read TGCGCCAGCAGCAATCCTAGCGGGGGCTACGAGCAGTACTTC. Translation: CASSNPSGGYEQYF.

A few counts support this clonotype. The gene calls are TRBV12-3 or TRBV12-4 and TRBJ1-3, with D unresolved. V was pared by 5 bases and J by 0 bases, with 8 bases between. The CDR3 totals 14 residues. The CDR3 sequence: CASSPMHSGNTIYF. The CDR3, as DNA: TGTGCCAGCAGTCCGATGCACTCTGGAAACACCATATATTTT.

V is TRBV6-5 and J is TRBJ1-5, with D unresolved. Germline CDR1 MNHEY, CDR2 SVGAGI. V dropped 2 bases and J dropped 8 bases, with 10 bases sitting between them. CDR3 length: 13 amino acids. The CDR3 is CASSYDMGEPQHF. In DNA form, the CDR3 reads TGTGCCAGCAGTTACGACATGGGAGAGCCCCAGCATTTT.

The CDR3 DNA follows: TGCGCCAGCCCCAAGGAAACCGGGACTAGCCTCTACAATGAGCAGTTCTTC. Its protein is CASPKETGTSLYNEQFF. V and J are TRBV5-1 and TRBJ2-1; 9 bases agree with TRBD2. There are 17 residues in the CDR3. V was pared by 7 bases and J by 3 bases, with 14 bases of the junction left unmatched. Germline V gene data show CDR1 as SGHRS and CDR2 as YFSETQ. The full variable domain, rest sourced from reference TRBV5-1 and TRBJ2-1, is KAGVTQTPRYLIKTRGQQVTLSCSPISGHRSVSWYQQTPGQGLQFLFEYFSETQRNKGNFPGRFSGRQFSNSRSEMNVSTLELGDSALYLCASPKETGTSLYNEQFFGPGTRLTVL.

This clonotype was seen a few times. The rearrangement uses TRBV3-1 and TRBJ1-6, with a weak D call TRBD1 (6 bases). This CDR3 is 14 amino acids long. Trimming took off 4 bases at V and 5 bases at J, with 9 bases between the two ends. In germline, CDR1 is LGHDT, CDR2 YNNKEL (reference sequence). CDR3 region: CASSPRDNNSPLHF. CDR3 nucleotide sequence: TGTGCCAGCAGCCCCCGGGACAATAATTCACCCCTCCACTTT.

This chain joins TRBV20-1 and TRBJ2-5, with D possibly matching TRBD2 (6 bases). The CDR3 covers 15 residues. The germline V gene has CDR1 DFQATT and CDR2 SNEGSKA (reference sequence). V was clipped by 3 bases and J by 5 bases, with 19 bases between them. In DNA form, the CDR3 reads TGCAGTGCTAGCAAGGCGGCGGGGCGCAGGGAGACCCAGTACTTC. It yields the protein CSASKAAGRRETQYF.

The chain uses TRBV6-1 and TRBJ1-1, with 10 positions matching TRBD1. The CDR3 has 16 residues. V lost 5 bases and J lost 1; bases outside the gene matches: 7. Looked up from germline, CDR1 is MNHNS and CDR2 is SASEGT. The CDR3 DNA reads TGTGCCAGCAGTTTGAGGGGGGACAGGGGGAACACTGAAGCTTTCTTT. Amino acid sequence: CASSLRGDRGNTEAFF.

In its sample, this clonotype was seen many times. The V and J genes are TRBV5-1 and TRBJ1-1; D is unclear. V lost 5 bases, J lost 1 base, and 9 bases lay in between. This CDR3 has 13 residues. CDR1 is SGHRS and CDR2 is YFSETQ in the germline V gene. The CDR3 region is CASRPGENTEAFF. The CDR3 bases are TGCGCCAGCAGACCTGGGGAGAACACTGAAGCTTTCTTT.

This clonotype was counted at least ten times. The J gene is TRBJ1-4, the V gene TRBV2; D perhaps matches TRBD1 (5 bases). Germline assignment: CDR1 SNHLY and CDR2 FYNNEI. The germline V and J ends were trimmed by 8 bases and 5 bases, with 9 bases remaining between them. This CDR3 has 12 amino acids. The CDR3 DNA sequence: TGTGCCAGCGTTCAGGGAAATGAAAAACTGTTTTTT. Translating it yields CASVQGNEKLFF.